This T cell receptor beta chain was observed in a study of multiple sclerosis patients with progressive multifocal leukoencephalopathy. The protocol was immunoSEQ multiplex PCR, while the TCRdb copy is restricted to in-frame clones and leaves out a portion. Here the sample spans tens of thousands of clones, more than 70% being singletons. Trimming removed 3 bases from V and 6 bases from J, with 9 bases in between. From germline, CDR1 is WSHSY and CDR2 SAAADI. The CDR3 totals 12 residues. Concerning this clone: The antigen is undetermined.

As to time point: time of PML onset. Findings and limits, study-wide: Less diverse TRB repertoires were suggested in most PML patients. PML-onset expanded TRB clones were detectable before and during natalizumab therapy.

This chain links TRBV10-2 with TRBJ2-7; D not resolved. This TCR derives from a woman aged 25 to 39 with progressive multifocal leukoencephalopathy. Material: PBMCs, obtained from a patient treated with natalizumab. CDR3 sequence: CASSDPGLEQYF. Written as DNA, the CDR3 is TGCGCCAGCAGTGATCCCGGGCTCGAGCAGTACTTC.